The sequence of this T cell receptor (beta chain) was determined in a study of cytomegalovirus exposure and HLA in healthy donors. General study findings and limits: In an earlier analysis, most TCR beta V segments were productive about 87% or about 30% of the time.

With 60 Vbeta and 13 Jbeta primers, the PCR was carried out. Profiled with immunoSEQ multiplex PCR; TCRdb holds only in-frame clones, not every one. The sample carries more than 100,000 clones, about four fifths recorded once. Remarks on this clone: Its antigen is not identified.

CDR3 length: 14 amino acids. Trimming took 0 bases from V and 5 from J, leaving 11 bases between them. Germline assignment: CDR1 SGDLS and CDR2 YYNGEE. This chain uses TRBV9 with TRBJ2-5, with D possibly being TRBD2 (6 bases). The receptor's source is a male donor in good health and CMV-seronegative. Sequencing was done on a sample of PBMCs. CDR3 in DNA: TGTGCCAGCAGCGTAGACGTCCGGGGGGAGACCCAGTACTTC. It translates to CASSVDVRGETQYF. The entire variable domain, with the rest obtained from reference TRBV9 and TRBJ2-5, is as follows: DSGVTQTPKHLITATGQRVTLRCSPRSGDLSVYWYQQSLDQGLQFLIQYYNGEERAKGNILERFSAQQFPDLHSELNLSSLELGDSALYFCASSVDVRGETQYFGPGTRLLVL.